The next 4 T cell receptor beta chains were all read from a single sample in a study of Graves' ophthalmopathy and Graves' hyperthyroidism. Amplification from RNA transcripts yielded the TCR beta CDR3 regions. Investigators did first-round RT-PCR with HTBI primers, then second-round multiplex PCR. TCRdb independently ran MiXCR on the multiplex PCR reads; one entry per CDR3 protein. The sample shows 650,000 to 900,000 distinct CDR3 sequences, 40% of them seen only once. Input material: peripheral blood. These receptor sequences come from an adult man with Graves' ophthalmopathy.

This clonotype has a count of ten or more. The chain links TRBV29-1 to TRBJ2-7; TRBD1 matches at 10 bases. CDR3 length: 13 residues. Looked up from germline, CDR1 is SQVTM and CDR2 is ANQGSEA. The ends lost 6 bases at V and 2 bases at J; junction bases unmatched: 4. This CDR3 is CSVAGTGAYEQYF. The CDR3 nucleotides read TGCAGCGTCGCCGGGACAGGGGCCTACGAGCAGTACTTC.

J is TRBJ1-6 and V is TRBV20-1; D is perhaps TRBD1 (6 bases). Germline lookup yields CDR1 DFQATT and CDR2 SNEGSKA (reference sequence). Trimming stripped 1 base from V and 0 bases from J, with 13 bases between. The CDR3 sequence is 17 residues long. The CDR3 protein is CSARVTGASSYNSPLHF. In DNA, the CDR3 is TGCAGTGCTAGAGTTACGGGGGCCAGCTCCTATAATTCACCCCTCCACTTT.

The V gene is TRBV19, the J gene TRBJ2-7, with 11 bases identical to TRBD2. CDR1 is LNHDA and CDR2 is SQIVND in the germline V gene (reference sequence). V shed 5 bases, J shed 2 bases, and the junction held 8 bases outside the gene matches. This CDR3 has 16 amino acids. The CDR3 DNA reads TGTGCCAGTAGTCCCCGGGCGACTAGCGGGGCCTACGAGCAGTACTTC. Translating gives CASSPRATSGAYEQYF.

The chain has TRBV29-1 and TRBJ1-2; 7 positions match TRBD1. CDR1 and CDR2 (germline): SQVTM, ANQGSEA. V lost 8 bases and J lost 6; bases outside the gene matches: 9. The CDR3 totals 12 residues. CDR3 residues: CSLAWTGDGYTF. The CDR3 bases are TGCAGCTTAGCTTGGACAGGAGATGGCTACACCTTC.